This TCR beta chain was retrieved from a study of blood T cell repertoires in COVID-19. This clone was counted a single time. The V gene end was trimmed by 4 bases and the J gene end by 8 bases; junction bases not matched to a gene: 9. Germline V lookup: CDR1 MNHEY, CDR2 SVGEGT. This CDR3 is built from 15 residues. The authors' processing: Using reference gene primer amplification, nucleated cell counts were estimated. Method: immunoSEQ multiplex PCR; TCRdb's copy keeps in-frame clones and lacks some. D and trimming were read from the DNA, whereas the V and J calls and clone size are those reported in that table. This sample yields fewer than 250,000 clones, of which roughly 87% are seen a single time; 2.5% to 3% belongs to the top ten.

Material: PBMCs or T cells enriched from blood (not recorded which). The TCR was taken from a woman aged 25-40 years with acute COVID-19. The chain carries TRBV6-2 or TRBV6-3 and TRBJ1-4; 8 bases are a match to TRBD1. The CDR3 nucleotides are TGTGCCAGCAGTTTACCTGACAGGGGAGGAGAAAAACTGTTTTTT. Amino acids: CASSLPDRGGEKLFF.